A single T cell receptor beta chain is shown here with its context. The antigen is undetermined. Alongside a J-beta primer mix, a sample-barcoded 5' primer served in a second PCR lasting roughly 6 to 11 cycles. Each CDR3 protein is one row after TCRdb ran MiXCR on the 5' RACE reads. The repertoire has 1.5 million or so distinct CDR3 sequences, about 42% of them found once; the top ten carry under 5%. There were healthy Caucasian individuals from Russia, aged about 6 to 95, serving as donors. V lost 5 bases to trimming and J lost 5 bases; unmatched junction nucleotides: 11. This CDR3 spans 15 amino acids. Germline V lookup: CDR1 MNHEY, CDR2 SMNVEV (reference sequence). This specimen belongs to a study of blood T cells in healthy people across ages. Findings and caveats of the study: Possibly confounding the expanded clonotype changes was the fact that donor CMV status was unknown. Naive T cell percentage showed a strong correlation with TCR beta diversity.

J is TRBJ1-1 and V is TRBV27, with 7 bases lining up with TRBD1. The sample was blood. This clonotype was obtained from a woman aged 18-29 years in good health. Here the CDR3 reads CASSPATGIGTEAFF. The CDR3 DNA is TGTGCCAGCAGTCCTGCGACAGGGATCGGTACTGAAGCTTTCTTT.